Described below is a single T cell receptor (beta chain) sequence and its context. V lost 1 base and J lost 3, with 5 bases in between. Germline V gives CDR1 SQVTM, CDR2 ANQGSEA. The CDR3 extends over 12 amino acids. This record comes from a study of blood T cell repertoires in COVID-19. Profiled with immunoSEQ multiplex PCR; TCRdb holds only in-frame clones, not every one. This sample has some 300,000 clones, with around 88% found just once. This rearrangement joins TRBV29-1 to TRBJ2-3; unclear D gene. This clonotype originated in a woman in her thirties who had recovered from COVID-19. The sample comprised peripheral blood. The CDR3 is CSVEGATDTQYF. CDR3 nucleotides: TGCAGCGTTGAAGGGGCTACAGATACGCAGTATTTT.